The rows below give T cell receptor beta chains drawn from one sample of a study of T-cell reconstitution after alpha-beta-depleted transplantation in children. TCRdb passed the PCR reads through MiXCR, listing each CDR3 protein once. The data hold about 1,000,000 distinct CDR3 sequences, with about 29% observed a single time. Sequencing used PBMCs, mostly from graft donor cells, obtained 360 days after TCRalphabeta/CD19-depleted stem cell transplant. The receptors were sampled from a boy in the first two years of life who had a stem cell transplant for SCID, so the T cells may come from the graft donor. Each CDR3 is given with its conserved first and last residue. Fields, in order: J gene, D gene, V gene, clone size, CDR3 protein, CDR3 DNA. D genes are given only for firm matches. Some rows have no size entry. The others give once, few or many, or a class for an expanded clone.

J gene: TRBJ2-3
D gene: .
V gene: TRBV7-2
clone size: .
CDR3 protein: CASSTHRADTQYF
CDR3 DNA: TGTGCCAGCAGCACACACAGGGCAGATACGCAGTATTTT

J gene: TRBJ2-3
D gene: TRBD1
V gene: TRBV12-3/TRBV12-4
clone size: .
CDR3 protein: CASRRTGGGPDTQYF
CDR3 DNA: TGTGCCAGCAGACGCACAGGGGGCGGACCAGATACGCAGTATTTT

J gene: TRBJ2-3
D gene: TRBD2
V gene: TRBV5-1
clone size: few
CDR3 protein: CASSFGTSRGDTQYF
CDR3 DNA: TGCGCCAGCAGCTTTGGGACTAGCCGCGGAGATACGCAGTATTTT

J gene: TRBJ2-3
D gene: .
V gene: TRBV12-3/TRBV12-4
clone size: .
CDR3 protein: CASSLSPGHYTDTQYF
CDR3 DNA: TGTGCCAGCAGTTTGAGCCCAGGGCACTACACAGATACGCAGTATTTT

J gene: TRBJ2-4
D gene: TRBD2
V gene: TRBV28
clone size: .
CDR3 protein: CASKSGSLAKNIQYF
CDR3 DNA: TGTGCCAGCAAGAGCGGGAGCTTAGCCAAAAACATTCAGTACTTC

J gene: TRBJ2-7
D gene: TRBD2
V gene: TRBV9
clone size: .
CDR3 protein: CASSVNGLAYEQYF
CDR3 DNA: TGTGCCAGCAGCGTAAACGGACTAGCCTACGAGCAGTACTTC

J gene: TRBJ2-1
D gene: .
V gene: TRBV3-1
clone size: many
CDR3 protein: CASSQDRSSTNEQFF
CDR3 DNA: TGTGCCAGCAGCCAAGACAGAAGCTCCACCAATGAGCAGTTCTTC

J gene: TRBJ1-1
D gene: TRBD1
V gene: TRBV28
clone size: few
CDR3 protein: CASSEGQGALNTEAFF
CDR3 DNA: TGTGCCAGCAGTGAGGGACAGGGGGCGTTGAACACTGAAGCTTTCTTT

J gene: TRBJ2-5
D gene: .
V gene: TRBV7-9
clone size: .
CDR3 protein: CASSLRQEETQYF
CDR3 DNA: TGTGCCAGCAGCCTACGACAGGAAGAGACCCAGTACTTC

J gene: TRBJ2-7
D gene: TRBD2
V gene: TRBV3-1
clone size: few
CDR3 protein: CASSQVVAGRYEQYF
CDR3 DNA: TGTGCCAGCAGCCAAGTCGTAGCGGGGAGATACGAGCAGTACTTC

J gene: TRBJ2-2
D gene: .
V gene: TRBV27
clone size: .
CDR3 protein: CASSRALGGRNTGELFF
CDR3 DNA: TGTGCCAGCAGTCGGGCGTTGGGGGGGCGAAACACCGGGGAGCTGTTTTTT

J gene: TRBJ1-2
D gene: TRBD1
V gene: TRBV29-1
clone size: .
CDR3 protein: CSVGGDRANGYTF
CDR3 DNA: TGCAGCGTTGGGGGGGACAGGGCGAATGGCTACACCTTC

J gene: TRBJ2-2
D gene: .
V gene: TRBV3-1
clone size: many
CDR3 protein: CASSTGPNGELFF
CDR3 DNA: TGTGCCAGCTCAACGGGGCCCAACGGGGAGCTGTTTTTT

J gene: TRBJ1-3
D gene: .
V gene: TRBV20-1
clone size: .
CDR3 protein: CSASPRNTIYF
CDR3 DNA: TGCAGTGCTAGCCCCAGGAACACCATATATTTT

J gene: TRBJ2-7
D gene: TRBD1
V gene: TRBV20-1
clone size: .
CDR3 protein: CSARDVTGGYYEQYF
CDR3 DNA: TGCAGTGCTAGAGACGTGACAGGGGGGTACTACGAGCAGTACTTC

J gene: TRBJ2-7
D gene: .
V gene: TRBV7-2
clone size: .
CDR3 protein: CASSFRTPSYEQYF
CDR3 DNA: TGTGCCAGCAGCTTCCGGACTCCGTCCTACGAGCAGTACTTC

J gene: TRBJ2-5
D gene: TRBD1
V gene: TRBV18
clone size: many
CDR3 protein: CASSPTGETQYF
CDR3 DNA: TGTGCCAGCAGTCCGACAGGGGAGACCCAGTACTTC

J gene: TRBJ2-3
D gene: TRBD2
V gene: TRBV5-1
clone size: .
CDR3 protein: CASSLTSSDTQYF
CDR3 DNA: TGCGCCAGCAGCCTGACTAGCTCAGATACGCAGTATTTT

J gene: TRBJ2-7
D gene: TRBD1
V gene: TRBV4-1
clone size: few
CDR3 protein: CASSQGPQGDSYEQYF
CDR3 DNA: TGCGCCAGCAGCCAAGGACCACAGGGGGACTCCTACGAGCAGTACTTC

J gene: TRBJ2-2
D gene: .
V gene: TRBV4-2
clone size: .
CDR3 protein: CASSQKTENTGELFF
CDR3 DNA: TGTGCCAGCAGCCAGAAGACAGAAAACACCGGGGAGCTGTTTTTT

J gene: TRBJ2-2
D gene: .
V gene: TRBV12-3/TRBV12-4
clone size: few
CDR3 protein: CASSLKPTGELFF
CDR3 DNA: TGTGCCAGCAGTTTAAAGCCCACCGGGGAGCTGTTTTTT

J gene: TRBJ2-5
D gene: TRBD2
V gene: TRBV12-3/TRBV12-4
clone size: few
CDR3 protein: CASSLFWTSGEETQYF
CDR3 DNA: TGTGCCAGCAGTTTATTCTGGACTAGCGGGGAAGAGACCCAGTACTTC

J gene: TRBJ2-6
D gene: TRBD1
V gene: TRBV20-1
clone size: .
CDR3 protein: CSARVMTGRSGANVLTF
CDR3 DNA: TGCAGTGCTAGAGTTATGACAGGGCGCTCTGGGGCCAACGTCCTGACTTTC

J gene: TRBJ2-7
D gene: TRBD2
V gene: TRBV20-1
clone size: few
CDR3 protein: CSAKNKRGPIYEQYF
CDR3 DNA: TGCAGTGCTAAGAATAAGCGGGGCCCGATCTACGAGCAGTACTTC

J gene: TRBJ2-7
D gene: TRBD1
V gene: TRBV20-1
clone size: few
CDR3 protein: CSLQGAVYEQYF
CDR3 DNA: TGCAGCCTACAGGGGGCGGTCTACGAGCAGTACTTC

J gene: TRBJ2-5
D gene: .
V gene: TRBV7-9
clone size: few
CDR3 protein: CASSSFSGEETQYF
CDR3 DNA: TGTGCCAGCAGCTCCTTTTCGGGGGAAGAGACCCAGTACTTC

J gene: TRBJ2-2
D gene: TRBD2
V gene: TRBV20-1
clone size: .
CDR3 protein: CSATGGRALGELFF
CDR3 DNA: TGCAGTGCCACTGGGGGGAGGGCCCTCGGGGAGCTGTTTTTT

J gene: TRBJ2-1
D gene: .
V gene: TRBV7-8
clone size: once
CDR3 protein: CASSPSGFWEQFF
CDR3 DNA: TGTGCCAGCAGCCCCTCCGGCTTTTGGGAGCAGTTCTTC

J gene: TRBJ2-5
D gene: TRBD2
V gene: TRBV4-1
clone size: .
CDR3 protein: CASSQDVSGASQETQYF
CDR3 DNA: TGCGCCAGCAGCCAAGATGTCAGCGGGGCCTCTCAAGAGACCCAGTACTTC

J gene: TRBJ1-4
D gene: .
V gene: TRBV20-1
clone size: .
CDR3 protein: CSASGEVGKLFF
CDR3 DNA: TGCAGTGCGAGTGGGGAGGTTGGAAAACTGTTTTTT

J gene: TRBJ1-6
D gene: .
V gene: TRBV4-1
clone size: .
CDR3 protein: CASSQDTGSSYNSPLHF
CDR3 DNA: TGCGCCAGCAGCCAAGATACAGGGAGCTCCTATAATTCACCCCTCCACTTT

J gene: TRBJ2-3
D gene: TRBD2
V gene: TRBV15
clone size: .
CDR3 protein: CATSREAGGPADTQYF
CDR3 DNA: TGTGCCACCAGCAGAGAGGCGGGGGGCCCTGCAGATACGCAGTATTTT

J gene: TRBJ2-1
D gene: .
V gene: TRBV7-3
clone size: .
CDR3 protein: CASSLTHFYNEQFF
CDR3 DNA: TGTGCCAGCAGCTTAACCCACTTCTACAATGAGCAGTTCTTC

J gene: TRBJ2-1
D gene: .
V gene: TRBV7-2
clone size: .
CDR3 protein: CASSLEPNPYNEQFF
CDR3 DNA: TGTGCCAGCAGCTTAGAACCAAATCCCTACAATGAGCAGTTCTTC

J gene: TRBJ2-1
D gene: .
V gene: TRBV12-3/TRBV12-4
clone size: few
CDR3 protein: CASSLSSSVEQFF
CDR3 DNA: TGTGCCAGCAGTTTATCATCGTCAGTCGAGCAGTTCTTC

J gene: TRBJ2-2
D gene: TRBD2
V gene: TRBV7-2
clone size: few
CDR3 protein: CASRKSPGTSLPGELFF
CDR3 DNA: TGTGCCAGCCGAAAAAGTCCCGGGACTAGCTTGCCCGGGGAGCTGTTTTTT

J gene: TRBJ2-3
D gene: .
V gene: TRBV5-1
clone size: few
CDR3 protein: CASSFEGRTDTQYF
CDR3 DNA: TGCGCCAGCAGCTTCGAAGGACGCACAGATACGCAGTATTTT